This T cell receptor beta chain comes out of a study of blood T cell repertoires in COVID-19. Authors' data handling: Amplification from reference gene primers served as the basis for estimated nucleated cell counts. The data were produced by immunoSEQ multiplex PCR, yet TCRdb's version contains in-frame clones alone and is incomplete. The V and J calls and clone size come from that table; D and trimming were worked out from the DNA. The sample shows about 350,000 clones, roughly 86% of them seen only once. Participants came from under 30 US areas, aged about 18 to 90 years. Assignment of participants to cohorts was predicated upon participant-reported clinical history. Contact with a PCR-confirmed or clinician-diagnosed COVID-19 case occurred within 2 weeks of entry. The germline CDR1 and CDR2 sequences are SGHRS and YFSETQ. The CDR3 consists of 13 residues. Trimming stripped 0 bases from V and 6 bases from J, with 10 bases between.

The source is a woman in her 30s who had been exposed to COVID-19. The sequencing input was PBMCs or T cells enriched from blood (not recorded which). The rearrangement joins TRBV5-1 to TRBJ2-7, with D maybe TRBD1 (6 bases). This chain's CDR3 is CASSLDGQLEQYF. DNA for the CDR3: TGCGCCAGCAGCTTGGATGGACAGCTCGAGCAGTACTTC.